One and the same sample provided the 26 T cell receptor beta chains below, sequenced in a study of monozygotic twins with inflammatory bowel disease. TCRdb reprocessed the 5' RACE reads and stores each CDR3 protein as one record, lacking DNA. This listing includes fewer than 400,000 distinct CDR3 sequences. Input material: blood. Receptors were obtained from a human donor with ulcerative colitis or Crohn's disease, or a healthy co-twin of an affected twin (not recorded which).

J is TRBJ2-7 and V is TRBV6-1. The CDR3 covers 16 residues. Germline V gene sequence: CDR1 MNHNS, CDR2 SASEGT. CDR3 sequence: CASSHPLRDTTYEQYF.

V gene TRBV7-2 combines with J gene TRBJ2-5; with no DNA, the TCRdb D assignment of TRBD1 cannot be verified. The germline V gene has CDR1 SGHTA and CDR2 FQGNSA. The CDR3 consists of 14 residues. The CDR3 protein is CASSSRGSYETQYF.

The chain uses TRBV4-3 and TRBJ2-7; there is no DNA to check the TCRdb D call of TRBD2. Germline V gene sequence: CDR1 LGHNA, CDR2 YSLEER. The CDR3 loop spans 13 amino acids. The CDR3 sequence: CASSQDLATEQYF.

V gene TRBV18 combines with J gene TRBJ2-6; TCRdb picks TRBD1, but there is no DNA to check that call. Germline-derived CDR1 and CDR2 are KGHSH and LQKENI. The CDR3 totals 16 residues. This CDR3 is CASSPGAGSGANVLTF. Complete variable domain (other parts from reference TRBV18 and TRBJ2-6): NAGVMQNPRHLVRRRGQEARLRCSPMKGHSHVYWYRQLPEEGLKFMVYLQKENIIDESGMPKERFSAEFPKEGPSILRIQQVVRGDSAAYFCASSPGAGSGANVLTFGAGSRLTVL.

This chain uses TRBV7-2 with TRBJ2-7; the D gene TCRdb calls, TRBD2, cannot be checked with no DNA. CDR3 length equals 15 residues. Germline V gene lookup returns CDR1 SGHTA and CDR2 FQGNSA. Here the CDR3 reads CASRPGLAGSYEQYF.

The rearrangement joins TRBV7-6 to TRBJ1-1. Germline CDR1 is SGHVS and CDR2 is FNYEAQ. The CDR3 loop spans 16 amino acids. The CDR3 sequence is CASSQCDGRANTEAFF.

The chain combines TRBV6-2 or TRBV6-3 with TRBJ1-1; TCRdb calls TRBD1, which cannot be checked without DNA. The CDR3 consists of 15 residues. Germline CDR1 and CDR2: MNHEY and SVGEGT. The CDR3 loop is CASKRDPTRNTEAFF.

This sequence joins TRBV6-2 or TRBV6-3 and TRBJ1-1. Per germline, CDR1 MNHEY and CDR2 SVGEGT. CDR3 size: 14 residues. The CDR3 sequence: CASSYSSGWAEAFF.

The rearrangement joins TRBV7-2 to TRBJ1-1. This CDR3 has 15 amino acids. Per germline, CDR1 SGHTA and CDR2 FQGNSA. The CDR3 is CASRGLDRLNTEAFF.

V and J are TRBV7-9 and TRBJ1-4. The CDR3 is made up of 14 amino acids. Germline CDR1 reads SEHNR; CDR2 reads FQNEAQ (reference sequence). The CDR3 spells CAAGPELKNEKLFF.

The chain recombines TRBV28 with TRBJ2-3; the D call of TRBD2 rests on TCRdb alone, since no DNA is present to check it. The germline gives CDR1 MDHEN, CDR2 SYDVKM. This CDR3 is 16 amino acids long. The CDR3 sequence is CASSFVLFSGTDTQYF.

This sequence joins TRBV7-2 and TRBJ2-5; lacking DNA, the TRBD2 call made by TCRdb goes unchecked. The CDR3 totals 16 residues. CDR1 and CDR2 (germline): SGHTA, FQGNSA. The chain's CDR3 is CASSFQTGSGRETQYF.

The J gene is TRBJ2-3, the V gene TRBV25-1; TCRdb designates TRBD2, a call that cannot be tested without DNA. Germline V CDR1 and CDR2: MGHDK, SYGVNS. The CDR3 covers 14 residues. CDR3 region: CASSTSGWPDTQYF. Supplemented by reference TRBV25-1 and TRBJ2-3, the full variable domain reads EADIYQTPRYLVIGTGKKITLECSQTMGHDKMYWYQQDPGMELHLIHYSYGVNSTEKGDLSSESTVSRIRTEHFPLTLESARPSHTSQYLCASSTSGWPDTQYFGPGTRLTVL.

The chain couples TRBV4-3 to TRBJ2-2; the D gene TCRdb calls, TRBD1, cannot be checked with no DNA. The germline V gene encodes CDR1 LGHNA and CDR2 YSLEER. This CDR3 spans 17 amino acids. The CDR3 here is CASSQGGDRVSTGELFF.

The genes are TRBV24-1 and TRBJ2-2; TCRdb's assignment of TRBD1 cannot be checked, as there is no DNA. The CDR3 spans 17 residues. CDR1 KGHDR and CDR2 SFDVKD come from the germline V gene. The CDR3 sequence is CATSDQGQGLNTGELFF.

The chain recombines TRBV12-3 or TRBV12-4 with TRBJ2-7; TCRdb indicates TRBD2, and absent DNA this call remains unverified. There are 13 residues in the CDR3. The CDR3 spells CASSLARGNEQYF.

CDR3 in amino acids: CASSSLGDRVQQYF. The chain links TRBV19 to TRBJ2-7; TCRdb selects TRBD1, and the lack of DNA leaves this call unchecked. The CDR3 has 14 residues. The germline gives CDR1 LNHDA, CDR2 SQIVND (reference sequence).

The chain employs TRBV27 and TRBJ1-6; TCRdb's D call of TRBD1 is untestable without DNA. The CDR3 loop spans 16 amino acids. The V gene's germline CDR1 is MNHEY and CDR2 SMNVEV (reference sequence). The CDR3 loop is CASSDSLQLNNSPLHF.

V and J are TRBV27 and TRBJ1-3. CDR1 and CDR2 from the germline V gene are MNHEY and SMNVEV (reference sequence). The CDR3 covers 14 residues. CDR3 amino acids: CASSSLRQGSTIYF.

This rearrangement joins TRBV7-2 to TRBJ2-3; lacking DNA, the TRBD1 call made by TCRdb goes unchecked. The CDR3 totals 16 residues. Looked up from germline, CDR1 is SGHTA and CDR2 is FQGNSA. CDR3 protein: CASSSPGTGIGDTQYF.

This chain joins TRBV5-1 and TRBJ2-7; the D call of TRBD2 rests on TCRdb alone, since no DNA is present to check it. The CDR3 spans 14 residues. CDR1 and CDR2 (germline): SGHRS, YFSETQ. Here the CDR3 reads CASSMLAGGYEQYF.

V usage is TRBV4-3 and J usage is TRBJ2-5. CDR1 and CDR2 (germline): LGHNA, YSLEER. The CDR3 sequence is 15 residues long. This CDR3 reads CASSQGYAVTRTQYF.

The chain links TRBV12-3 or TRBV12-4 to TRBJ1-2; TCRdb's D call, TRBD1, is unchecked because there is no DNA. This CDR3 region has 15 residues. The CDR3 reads CASRSGRGHNYGYTF.

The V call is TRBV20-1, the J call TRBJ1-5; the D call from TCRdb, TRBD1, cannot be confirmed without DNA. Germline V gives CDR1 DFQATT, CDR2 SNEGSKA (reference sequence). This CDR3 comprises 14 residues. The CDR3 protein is CSARRQGYNQPQHF.

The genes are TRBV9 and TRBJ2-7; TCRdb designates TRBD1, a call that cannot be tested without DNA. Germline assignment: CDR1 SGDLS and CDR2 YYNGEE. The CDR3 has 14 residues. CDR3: CASSVSGGSYEQYF.

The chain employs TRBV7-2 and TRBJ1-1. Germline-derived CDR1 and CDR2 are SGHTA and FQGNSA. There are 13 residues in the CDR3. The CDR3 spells CASSLDVNTEAFF.